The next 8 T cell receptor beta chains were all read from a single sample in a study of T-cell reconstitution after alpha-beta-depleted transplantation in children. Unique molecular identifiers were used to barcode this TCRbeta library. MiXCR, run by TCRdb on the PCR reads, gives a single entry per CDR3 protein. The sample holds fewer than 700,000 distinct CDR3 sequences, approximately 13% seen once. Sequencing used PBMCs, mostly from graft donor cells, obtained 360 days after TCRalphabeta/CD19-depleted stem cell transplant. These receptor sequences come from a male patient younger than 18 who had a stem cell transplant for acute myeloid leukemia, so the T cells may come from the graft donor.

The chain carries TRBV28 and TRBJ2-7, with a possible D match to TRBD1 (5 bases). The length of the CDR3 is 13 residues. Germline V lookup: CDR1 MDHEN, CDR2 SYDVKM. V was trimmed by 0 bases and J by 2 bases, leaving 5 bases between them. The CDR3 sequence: CASSLWDTYEQYF. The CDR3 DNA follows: TGTGCCAGCAGTTTATGGGACACCTACGAGCAGTACTTC.

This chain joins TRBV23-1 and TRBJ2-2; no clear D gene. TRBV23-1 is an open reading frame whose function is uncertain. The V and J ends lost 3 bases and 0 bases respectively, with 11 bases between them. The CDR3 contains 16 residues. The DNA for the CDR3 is TGCGCCAGCAGTCATTCGACGGTCGCGAACACCGGGGAGCTGTTTTTT. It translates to CASSHSTVANTGELFF.

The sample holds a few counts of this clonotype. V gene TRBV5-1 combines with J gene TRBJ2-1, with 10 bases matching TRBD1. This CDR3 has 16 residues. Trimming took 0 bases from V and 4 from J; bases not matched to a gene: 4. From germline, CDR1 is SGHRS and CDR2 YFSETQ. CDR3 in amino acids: CASSLDGTGVYNEQFF. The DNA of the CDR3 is TGCGCCAGCAGCTTGGATGGGACAGGGGTATACAATGAGCAGTTCTTC.

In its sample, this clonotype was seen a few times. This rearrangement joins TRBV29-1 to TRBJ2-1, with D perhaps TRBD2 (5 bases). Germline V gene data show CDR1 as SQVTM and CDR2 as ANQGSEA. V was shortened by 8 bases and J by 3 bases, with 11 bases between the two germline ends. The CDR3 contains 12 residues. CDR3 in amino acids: CSFSEYYNEQFF. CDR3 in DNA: TGCAGCTTTAGCGAATACTACAATGAGCAGTTCTTC.

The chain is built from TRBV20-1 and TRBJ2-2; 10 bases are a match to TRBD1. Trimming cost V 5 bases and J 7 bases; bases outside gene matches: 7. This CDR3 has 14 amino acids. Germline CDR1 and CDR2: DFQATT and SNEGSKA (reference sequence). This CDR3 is CSARTGTGVGELFF. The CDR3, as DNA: TGCAGTGCTCGAACTGGGACAGGGGTCGGGGAGCTGTTTTTT.

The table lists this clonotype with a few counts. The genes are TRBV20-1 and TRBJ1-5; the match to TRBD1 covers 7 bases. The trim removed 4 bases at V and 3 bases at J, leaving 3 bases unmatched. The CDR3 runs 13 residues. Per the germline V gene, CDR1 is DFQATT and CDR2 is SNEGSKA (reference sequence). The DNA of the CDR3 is TGCAGTGCTATTGACAGGGACAATCAGCCCCAGCATTTT. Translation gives CSAIDRDNQPQHF.

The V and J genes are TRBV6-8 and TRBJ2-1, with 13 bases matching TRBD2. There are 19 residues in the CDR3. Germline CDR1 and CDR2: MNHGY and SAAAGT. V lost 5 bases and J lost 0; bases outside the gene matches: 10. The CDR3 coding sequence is TGTGCCAGCAGTGCCGGGACTAGCGGGGCCGAAGGCTCCTACAATGAGCAGTTCTTC. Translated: CASSAGTSGAEGSYNEQFF.

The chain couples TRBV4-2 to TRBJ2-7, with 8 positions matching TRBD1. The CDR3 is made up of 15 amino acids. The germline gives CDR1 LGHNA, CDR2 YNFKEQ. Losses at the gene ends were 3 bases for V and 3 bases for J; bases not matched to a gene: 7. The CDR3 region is CASSQIDRGDYEQYF. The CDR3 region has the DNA TGTGCCAGCAGCCAGATTGACAGGGGTGACTACGAGCAGTACTTC.